This T cell receptor (beta chain) was recorded in a study of blood T cell repertoires in COVID-19. Study context: There were acute and convalescent COVID-19 samples, and they came from the United States, Italy and Spain. T cells, B-cell-depleted T cells, or PBMCs provided the cDNA or gDNA that served as material.

Trimming pared 6 bases from V and 2 bases from J, leaving 23 bases between. CDR1 is SGHAT, CDR2 FQNNGV, per germline. The CDR3 extends over 17 amino acids. As originally analysed: Scientists estimated how many nucleated cells there were by amplifying reference gene primers. TCRdb's copy holds only in-frame clones and misses some; the assay was immunoSEQ multiplex PCR. Clone size and the V and J calls come from that table; the DNA yielded D and trimming. Of about 150,000 clones listed, around 86% are singletons. A few counts support this clone. The clonotype comes from a man between 50 and 59 years old with active COVID-19. This chain uses TRBV11-2 with TRBJ2-7; D is possibly TRBD2 (5 bases). The sample comprised peripheral blood. The CDR3 here is CASRRVVGRRLTYEQYF. The CDR3 nucleotides are TGTGCCAGCAGGCGGGTGGTGGGCCGGAGGCTAACCTACGAGCAGTACTTC.